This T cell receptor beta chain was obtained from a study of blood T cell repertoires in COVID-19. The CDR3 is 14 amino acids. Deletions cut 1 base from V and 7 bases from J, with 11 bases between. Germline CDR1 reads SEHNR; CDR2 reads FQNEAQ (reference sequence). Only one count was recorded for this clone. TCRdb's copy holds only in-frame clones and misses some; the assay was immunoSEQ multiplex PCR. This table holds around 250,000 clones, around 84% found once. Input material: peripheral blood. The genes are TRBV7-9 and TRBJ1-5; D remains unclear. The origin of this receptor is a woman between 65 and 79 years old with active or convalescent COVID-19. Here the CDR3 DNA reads TGTGCCAGCAGCTTAGATGGCAGTCACCAGCCCCAGCATTTT. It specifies CASSLDGSHQPQHF.